This T cell receptor beta chain was recovered during a study of neurological immune-mediated disorders. Study-level information: Relapsing-remitting disease affected some 31, and secondary progressive 3, of roughly 34 multiple sclerosis patients.

2 million PBMCs stored at -80 C were the source of the unsorted libraries. This clonotype was counted at least ten times. V gave up 0 bases and J gave up 6 bases; unmatched junction bases: 7. Germline loops: CDR1 DFQATT, CDR2 SNEGSKA (reference sequence). This CDR3 spans 15 amino acids. Synthesis of cDNA was performed by 5'RACE using 10-nucleotide random UMIs. TCRdb passed the 5' RACE reads through MiXCR, listing each CDR3 protein once. In the table there are some 65,000 distinct CDR3 sequences, about 4% of which are singletons. The sequence came from a man between 50 and 59 years old with multiple sclerosis. Specimen: PBMCs. V and J are TRBV20-1 and TRBJ2-7; the match to TRBD2 covers 11 bases. CDR3 amino acids: CSARDWASGGFEQYF. CDR3 coding DNA: TGCAGTGCTAGAGATTGGGCTAGCGGGGGGTTCGAGCAGTACTTC.